This record covers a single TCR beta chain. Its specific antigen is unknown. This sequence may be a read error, since a much larger clone differs from it by one base. The sample comes from a study of glioma-infiltrating T cells (TCRdb year 2016). Looking at the study overall: Sequencing of TCR alpha- and beta-chain repertoires was performed on glioma tissue, on non-neoplastic brain tissue, and on matched peripheral blood mononuclear cells. To gauge divergence between tissue and blood T-cell populations, every tissue-infiltrating repertoire was compared against the peripheral blood repertoire from the same patient. The paired cohort comprised three low-grade glioma patients, several primary glioblastoma patients and three non-glioma patients contributing non-neoplastic brain tissue.

Taken from the germline V gene (reference sequence), the CDR1 and CDR2 loops are DFQATT and SNEGSKA. Ends trimmed: V by 5 bases, J by 2 bases; bases unmatched to a gene: 6. Spanning cysteine to phenylalanine, the CDR3 consists of 13 amino acids. Only the CDR3 DNA stays, 39 bases, in frame from base 1. Study-wide conclusions, independent of this receptor: Group comparisons were based on small numbers of patients: three non-neoplastic, three low-grade glioma and several glioblastoma patients. Very few CDR3 sequences were found to be shared between tissue and blood, and this scarcity was attributed to high CDR3 diversity and limited sampling. VJ-independent divergence between tissue and blood was found to be below expectation in non-neoplastic patients but above expectation in all gliomas, particularly low-grade gliomas.

The iRepertoire nested amplicon-rescue multiplex PCR (arm-PCR) platform was used to amplify TCR alpha and beta CDR3 regions from RNA. The input for one-step reverse transcription and amplification was about 85-400 ng of tissue mRNA or PBMC total RNA. After bead purification, a secondary multiplex PCR added Illumina adapters, and libraries were gel-purified between 200 and 400 bp. The libraries contained internal 6-nucleotide barcodes that were used for demultiplexing. The libraries were sequenced on an Illumina MiSeq using 2x220 or 2x250 nucleotide paired-end reads. Per the original workflow: Paired reads were merged using FLASH 1.2.11 and aligned with BWA-MEM to the GRCh37 human genome, and TRA and TRB reads were then extracted. V and J assignment used an IMGT-derived reference of cassette sequences and CDR3 motifs that included pseudogenes. Reads were translated in three frames, and productive CDR3s were defined by a C…FGXG motif without stop codons. Unique combinations of V-J cassette pair and CDR3 amino acid sequence were defined as clonotypes. Filtering of reads was based on Hamming distance, with the threshold set by the sequence error rate of each sample in mapped regions. TCRdb trimmed public reads at Q25 via fastp, called clones via MiXCR and kept in-frame beta chains. Entries are consolidated by CDR3 protein sequence, retaining the most common genes and DNA. The V and J calls shown here were made by TCRdb, not taken from the authors' results. The sample table lists 160,000 or so distinct CDR3 sequences, more than 35% of them with a count of one. The ten largest clones take up under 6.5% of the sample.

The sample was glioma tissue, nonneoplastic brain tissue, or PBMCs (not recorded which). The receptor was isolated from a human donor with low-grade glioma or glioblastoma, undergoing nonglioma brain surgery, or in good health (not recorded which). The chain employs TRBV20-1 and TRBJ2-7, with TRBD2 matching 7 junction bases. DNA sequence: TGCAGTGCTCGGGGGGTGGGGACCTACGAGCAGTACTTC. Its translation is CSARGVGTYEQYF.